These 18 T cell receptor beta chains came from one sample sequenced in a study of blood T cell repertoires in COVID-19. Measured with immunoSEQ multiplex PCR; TCRdb has only the in-frame clones, and not every one. The repertoire holds 150,000 to 200,000 clones, around three quarters seen once, with 17% in the top ten. Sequenced sample: peripheral blood. The receptors shown here come from a man in his fifties or sixties with active or convalescent COVID-19.

The V call is TRBV19, the J call TRBJ1-2; D remains unclear. With 1 base removed from V and 0 bases from J, the gap between germline ends came to 6 bases. The CDR3 totals 14 residues. CDR1 LNHDA and CDR2 SQIVND come from the germline V gene (reference sequence). This chain's CDR3 is CASSIGRTNYGYTF. CDR3 DNA sequence: TGTGCCAGTAGTATAGGGCGGACTAACTATGGCTACACCTTC.

This clone came up once. V gene TRBV5-6 combines with J gene TRBJ2-1, with unresolved D. Germline assignment: CDR1 SGHDT and CDR2 YYEEEE. The CDR3 length is 15 residues. Trimming pared 2 bases from V and 0 bases from J, leaving 9 bases between. The CDR3 DNA reads as TGTGCCAGCAGCTTTCCTGCCAGCTCCTACAATGAGCAGTTCTTC. Amino acids: CASSFPASSYNEQFF. Full variable domain (missing parts from reference TRBV5-6 and TRBJ2-1): DAGVTQSPTHLIKTRGQQVTLRCSPKSGHDTVSWYQQALGQGPQFIFQYYEEEERQRGNFPDRFSGHQFPNYSSELNVNALLLGDSALYLCASSFPASSYNEQFFGPGTRLTVL.

V is TRBV19 and J is TRBJ1-3; D might be TRBD1 (6 bases). The ends were cut back, 4 bases at V and 0 bases at J, with 10 bases in the middle. CDR1 and CDR2 from the germline V gene are LNHDA and SQIVND (reference sequence). The CDR3 has 15 residues. CDR3 coding DNA: TGTGCCAGTAGTAAGGGGACAATCTCTGGAAACACCATATATTTT. Amino acids: CASSKGTISGNTIYF.

The V gene is TRBV6-2 or TRBV6-3, the J gene TRBJ2-1, with 12 bases identical to TRBD2. The germline CDR1 and CDR2 sequences are MNHEY and SVGEGT. The CDR3 has 16 residues. With 3 bases clipped from V and 4 bases from J, the junction kept 4 bases outside the gene matches. CDR3: CASSYGLAGGYNEQFF. The DNA for the CDR3 is TGTGCCAGCAGTTATGGGCTAGCGGGAGGGTACAATGAGCAGTTCTTC.

V and J are TRBV27 and TRBJ2-1, with 13 positions matching TRBD2. V gave up 5 bases and J gave up 9 bases; unmatched junction bases: 7. CDR1 MNHEY and CDR2 SMNVEV come from the germline V gene (reference sequence). The CDR3 runs to 15 residues. The CDR3 sequence is CASSLGLAGVAEQFF. Written as DNA, the CDR3 is TGTGCCAGCAGTCTCGGACTAGCGGGAGTAGCTGAGCAGTTCTTC.

The gene calls are TRBV23-1 and TRBJ2-6, with D perhaps matching TRBD2 (6 bases). TRBV23-1 is classed as an ORF, of uncertain function. The CDR3 covers 17 residues. The V end lost 8 bases, the J end lost 0 bases, and 17 bases lay between the germline ends. CDR3 nucleotides: TGCGCCAGCTACCGGAGGGCCGATTTCTCTGGGGCCAACGTCCTGACTTTC. This translates into CASYRRADFSGANVLTF.

The genes are TRBV11-3 and TRBJ2-3; no clear D gene. Trimming stripped 5 bases from V and 5 bases from J, with 8 bases between. The CDR3 contains 12 residues. The germline V gene has CDR1 SGHNT and CDR2 YENEEA. This CDR3 reads CASSHGGDTQYF. CDR3 sequence (DNA): TGTGCCAGCAGCCATGGCGGAGATACGCAGTATTTT.

This sequence joins TRBV6-6 and TRBJ2-1; TRBD2 matches at 9 bases. V dropped 8 bases and J dropped 6; count of bases not matched to a gene: 14. CDR3 length equals 16 residues. Germline V CDR1 and CDR2: MNHNY, SVGAGI (reference sequence). CDR3 residues: CASVRAGGGASNEQFF. The CDR3 region has the DNA TGTGCCAGCGTGAGAGCGGGAGGAGGGGCGAGCAATGAGCAGTTCTTC.

The chain recombines TRBV25-1 with TRBJ1-2, with TRBD1 identical over 7 bases. CDR3 size: 15 residues. From germline, CDR1 is MGHDK and CDR2 SYGVNS. Unmatched junction bases numbered 9, after V lost 2 bases and J lost 6 bases. Here the CDR3 DNA reads TGTGCCAGCAGTGAACCCCACTTGGACAGGAATGGCTACACCTTC. Translating it yields CASSEPHLDRNGYTF.

This clone was seen once. The chain carries TRBV9 and TRBJ2-1; 13 bases match TRBD2. The CDR3 totals 16 residues. With V trimmed by 4 bases and J by 7 bases, 8 bases remained unmatched. CDR1 is SGDLS, CDR2 YYNGEE, per germline. DNA of the CDR3: TGTGCCAGCAGCTTGTGGACTAGCGGGAGTTCAAATGAGCAGTTCTTC. Protein product: CASSLWTSGSSNEQFF.

The chain carries TRBV6-5 and TRBJ2-7; weak D call: TRBD2 (6 bases). V lost 8 bases, J lost 4 bases, and 15 bases lay in between. The CDR3 has 13 residues. Germline V gene data show CDR1 as MNHEY and CDR2 as SVGAGI. CDR3 loop: CASGGLFSYEQYF. The CDR3 DNA reads TGTGCCAGCGGAGGGCTTTTCTCTTACGAGCAGTACTTC.

V and J are TRBV7-8 and TRBJ1-1, with 7 bases aligning to TRBD1. CDR3 length: 14 amino acids. Trimming cost V 2 bases and J 4 bases; bases outside gene matches: 4. From germline, CDR1 is SGHVS and CDR2 FQNEAQ. For the CDR3, the DNA is TGTGCCAGCAGCTTAACAGGGGTCGGCACTGAAGCTTTCTTT. It codes for CASSLTGVGTEAFF.

The rearrangement joins TRBV19 to TRBJ1-5; 7 bases align to TRBD1. Unmatched junction bases numbered 7, after V lost 6 bases and J lost 5 bases. The germline CDR1 and CDR2 sequences are LNHDA and SQIVND (reference sequence). The CDR3 is made up of 14 amino acids. The CDR3 bases are TGTGCCAGTAGCCGGGACAGACAATATCAGCCCCAGCATTTT. The encoded protein is CASSRDRQYQPQHF.

This clone has a count of ten or more. The chain couples TRBV7-2 to TRBJ2-7; no firm D call. CDR3 length: 14 residues. Germline CDR1 SGHTA, CDR2 FQGNSA. V lost 0 bases, J lost 2 bases, and 8 bases lay in between. CDR3 protein: CASSLASTPYEQYF. The CDR3 DNA sequence: TGTGCCAGCAGCTTAGCTAGCACTCCCTACGAGCAGTACTTC.

The chain carries TRBV7-9 and TRBJ2-3; D may be TRBD1 (5 bases). The CDR3 runs to 13 residues. The V end was cut by 2 bases, the J end by 3 bases, with 6 bases between. Germline CDR1 SEHNR, CDR2 FQNEAQ (reference sequence). For the CDR3, the DNA is TGTGCCAGCAGCTTAACAGGAACAGATACGCAGTATTTT. Its translation is CASSLTGTDTQYF.

The rearrangement links TRBV11-1 to TRBJ2-5; possibly TRBD2 for D (6 bases). With 5 bases removed from V and 5 bases from J, the gap between germline ends came to 12 bases. Germline V gene lookup returns CDR1 SGHAT and CDR2 FQDESV (reference sequence). There are 13 residues in the CDR3. CDR3 DNA: TGTGCCAGCAGCCAACAAGCGGGTGAGACCCAGTACTTC. Translation gives CASSQQAGETQYF. The full variable domain, with the rest looked up from reference TRBV11-1 and TRBJ2-5, is EAEVAQSPRYKITEKSQAVAFWCDPISGHATLYWYRQILGQGPELLVQFQDESVVDDSQLPKDRFSAERLKGVDSTLKIQPAELGDSAMYLCASSQQAGETQYFGPGTRLLVL.

This chain joins TRBV7-2 and TRBJ2-2, with TRBD2 identical over 12 bases. Trimming at V came to 1 base and at J to 6 bases, leaving 12 bases not matched to a gene. There are 19 residues in the CDR3. Germline CDR1 and CDR2: SGHTA and FQGNSA. The CDR3 protein is CASSLGWTSGNLKAGELFF. Here the CDR3 DNA reads TGTGCCAGCAGCTTAGGGTGGACTAGCGGGAATCTGAAGGCCGGGGAGCTGTTTTTT. Drawing the rest from reference TRBV7-2 and TRBJ2-2, the complete variable domain is GAGVSQSPSNKVTEKGKDVELRCDPISGHTALYWYRQSLGQGLEFLIYFQGNSAPDKSGLPSDRFSAERTGGSVSTLTIQRTQQEDSAVYLCASSLGWTSGNLKAGELFFGEGSRLTVL.

This clone was seen a single time. The chain combines TRBV30 with TRBJ2-1, with D tentatively TRBD2 (5 bases). Germline assignment: CDR1 GTSNPN and CDR2 SVGIG (reference sequence). Between the trimmed V and J ends, which lost 4 bases and 10 bases, there was a span of 14 bases. The CDR3 runs 12 residues. CDR3 residues: CAWIGLLGEQFF. CDR3 nucleotide sequence: TGTGCCTGGATAGGACTTCTGGGAGAGCAGTTCTTC.